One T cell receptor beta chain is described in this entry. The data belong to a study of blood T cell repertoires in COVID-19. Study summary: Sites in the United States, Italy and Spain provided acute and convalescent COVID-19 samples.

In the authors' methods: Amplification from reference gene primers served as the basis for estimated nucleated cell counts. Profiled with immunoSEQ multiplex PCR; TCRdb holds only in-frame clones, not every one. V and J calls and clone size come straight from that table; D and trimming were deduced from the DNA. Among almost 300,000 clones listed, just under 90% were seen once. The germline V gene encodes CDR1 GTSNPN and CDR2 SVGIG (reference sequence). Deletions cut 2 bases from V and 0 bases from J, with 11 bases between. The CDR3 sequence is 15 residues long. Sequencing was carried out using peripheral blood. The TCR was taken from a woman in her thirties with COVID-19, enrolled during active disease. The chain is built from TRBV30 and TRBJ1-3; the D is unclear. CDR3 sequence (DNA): TGTGCCTGGAGTTCTCGGACTCACTCTGGAAACACCATATATTTT. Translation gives CAWSSRTHSGNTIYF.